These T cell receptor beta chains were read from a single sample in a study of CD4 T cells in relation to SARS-CoV-2 and coronaviruses. These receptors are not linked to any known antigen. Assay: immunoSEQ multiplex PCR; the TCRdb copy retains only in-frame clones and omits some. Found here are around 32,000 clones, 70% to 85% of them singletons; the top ten hold approximately 15%. Sequences were obtained from CD4+ T cells from PBMCs, cultured in vitro. The receptors stem from a human donor in good health. Both conserved end residues are part of each CDR3. The order of the fields is clone size, V gene, D gene, J gene, CDR3 DNA, CDR3 protein. A D gene is named only where the DNA matches it firmly. Some rows mark clone size as missing; the rest say once, few, many or name a class of expanded clone.

NA	TRBV7-9	TRBD1	TRBJ1-1	TGTGCCAGCAGACATAACAGGGGGGTGAACACTGAAGCTTTCTTT	CASRHNRGVNTEAFF
NA	TRBV30	NA	TRBJ2-5	TGTGCCTGGAGCCCACCCGGCAGGGTCAGGGAGACCCAGTACTTC	CAWSPPGRVRETQYF
NA	TRBV19	NA	TRBJ2-2	TGTGCGACTGGGGCCGAATACACCGGGGAGCTGTTTTTT	CATGAEYTGELFF
NA	TRBV6-5	TRBD1	TRBJ1-4	TGTGCCATACAGGGGGCGGCTAATGAAAAACTGTTTTTT	CAIQGAANEKLFF
NA	TRBV11-2	NA	TRBJ1-1	TGTGCCAGCACCGCGGGGTCCAGAAACACTGAAGCTTTCTTT	CASTAGSRNTEAFF
few	TRBV7-2	NA	TRBJ1-6	TGTGCCAGCAGCTTAGAGGGGTTCTCCTATAATTCACCCCTCCACTTT	CASSLEGFSYNSPLHF
few	TRBV12-3/TRBV12-4	NA	TRBJ1-5	TGTGCCAGCACCCTGGGGGGGGATCAGCCCCAGCATTTT	CASTLGGDQPQHF
NA	TRBV3-1/TRBV3-2	NA	TRBJ1-2	TGTGCCAGCAGCCAAGAGGTGGGGGTCGGCTACACCTTC	CASSQEVGVGYTF
NA	TRBV19	NA	TRBJ2-5	TGTGCCAGTAGTATAGATGGGACCGCCGAAGAGACCCAGTACTTC	CASSIDGTAEETQYF
NA	TRBV7-2	NA	TRBJ2-2	TGTGCCAGCAGCTTTGTTGTGGGCCTCGATACCGGGGAGCTGTTTTTT	CASSFVVGLDTGELFF
NA	TRBV6-2/TRBV6-3	NA	TRBJ1-5	TGTGCCAGCAGTTACTCGGGGGGAATAGGCAATCAGCCCCAGCATTTT	CASSYSGGIGNQPQHF
NA	TRBV29-1	NA	TRBJ2-2	TGCAGCGTTGATGTTACGGGTGTGGGGGAGCTGTTTTTT	CSVDVTGVGELFF
NA	TRBV10-2	NA	TRBJ2-3	TGCGCCAGCAGTGACCTCGGGGGCCCAAGCACAGATACGCAGTATTTT	CASSDLGGPSTDTQYF
NA	TRBV19	NA	TRBJ1-2	TGTGCCAGTAGCCCACAAGTGACGCCCTCCGGCTACACCTTC	CASSPQVTPSGYTF
NA	TRBV9	NA	TRBJ2-5	TGTGCCAGCAGCGTAGGCATTAGGGAGACCCAGTACTTC	CASSVGIRETQYF
once	TRBV28	TRBD2	TRBJ2-3	TGTGCCAGCAGTTTGAGCGGGGGTCCCGATACGCAGTATTTT	CASSLSGGPDTQYF
NA	TRBV3-1/TRBV3-2	TRBD2	TRBJ2-3	TGTGCCAGCAGCCAGACGGGACTAGCCACAGATACGCAGTATTTT	CASSQTGLATDTQYF